This TCR beta chain is drawn from a study of OX40 agonist ivuxolimab in advanced cancers. Background on the study: Patients were infused with ivuxolimab every 2 weeks at 0.01 to 10 mg/kg. It was permissible to have had prior anti-PD-1, anti-PD-L1 or anti-CTLA-4 therapy, and around 43% had some. Patients enrolled in dose escalation were diagnosed with hepatocellular carcinoma, melanoma, renal cell or head and neck cancer.

The repertoire was sequenced with immunoSEQ multiplex PCR; TCRdb's copy has only in-frame clones and lacks some. The sample holds 85,000 to 100,000 clones; 70% to 85% are singletons and the top ten take 3.5% to 4%. Study findings and constraints: Expanded clones were, on average, more numerous among CD8+ T cells than CD4+.

As for this clone: What it recognizes is unknown.

The clonotype was recovered from an adult with an advanced solid tumor such as melanoma, head and neck, liver or kidney cancer. The sample here was CD4+ or CD8+ T cells sorted from blood, taken in a trial of the OX40 agonist ivuxolimab.

Here the CDR3 DNA reads TGTGCCAGCAGTCCTTATAGCGGGAGAACGGGAGATACGCAGTATTTT. As protein: CASSPYSGRTGDTQYF. The chain links TRBV6-4 to TRBJ2-3; 9 bases agree with TRBD2. V dropped 5 bases and J dropped 5; count of bases not matched to a gene: 11. The CDR3 runs 16 residues. Germline CDR1 reads MRHNA; CDR2 reads SNTAGT.